This T cell receptor (beta chain) was documented in a study of cytomegalovirus exposure and HLA in healthy donors. Findings and caveats of the study: In a later analysis, a missense DCLRE1C variant was linked to TCR beta V- and J-gene trimming. In a later analysis, HLA-C alleles had the fewest associated TCRs, DRB1 alleles the most.

The PCR used 60 Vbeta and 13 Jbeta primers. Here immunoSEQ multiplex PCR was the method, and the copy in TCRdb shows in-frame clones only, minus some. The data show 89,000 or so clones, with roughly four fifths seen just once and roughly 5.9% held by the top ten. The CDR3 covers 15 residues. Per germline, CDR1 MDHEN and CDR2 SYDVKM. J gave up 0 bases and V 5 bases, and 6 bases lay outside the gene matches. In regard to this clone: Its target is not known.

This TCR was recovered from a woman between 18 and 29 years old in good health and CMV-seropositive. The J gene is TRBJ1-1, the V gene TRBV28; 7 positions agree with TRBD1. Sequencing was performed on PBMCs. The CDR3: CASSPSGTVNTEAFF. The CDR3 region has the DNA TGTGCCAGCAGTCCATCCGGGACAGTGAACACTGAAGCTTTCTTT.